This TCR beta chain was recovered during a study of human T cells and chemical hapten exposure. The overall study: The cohort included alopecia areata under or over 50% scalp, totalis and universalis.

The time point: patch test 1, 2 weeks after DPC sensitization. Regarding treatment: therapeutic diphenylcyclopropenone sensitization with weekly scalp DPC. With V trimmed by 2 bases and J by 3 bases, 7 bases remained unmatched. CDR1 is KGHSH, CDR2 LQKENI, per germline. CDR3 length: 16 amino acids. Authors' processing steps: Counts of TCRs in each sample centred on a median of about 95,000 and extended from around 24,000 to 710,000. TCRdb recomputed calls from the RACE reads with MiXCR, one row per CDR3 protein. These V and J calls derive from TCRdb rather than the authors' analysis. The sample has approximately 79,000 distinct CDR3 sequences, 10% seen once. This clonotype was counted at least ten times.

The sequence was obtained from a woman aged 45-65 years with alopecia areata. Some clones in this sample may be carry-over from other donors' samples. The chain combines TRBV18 with TRBJ1-2; 9 bases are shared with TRBD1. Sequenced here: whole blood, sampled in connection with sensitization to the hapten diphenylcyclopropenone (DPC). The CDR3 nucleotides are TGTGCCAGCTCACCAAATACAGGGGGCACCGACTATGGCTACACCTTC. It encodes CASSPNTGGTDYGYTF.